A selection of T cell receptor beta chains follows, all from one sample in a study of T cell repertoires in cytomegalovirus infection. MiXCR was run by TCRdb on the reads, yielding one entry per CDR3 protein. In the table there are just under 300,000 distinct CDR3 sequences, 8% to 10% of which are singletons. Sequenced material: PBMCs. These TCRs come from a human donor in good health (CMV status not recorded). Some clones in this sample may be carry-over from other donors' samples. The CDR3 runs from the conserved cysteine through the conserved F or W. The D gene is left open where the match is weak. Clone size appears in some rows only: once, few, many, or a class for an expanded clone.

CDR3aa	CDR3nt	d_gene	v_gene	j_gene	abundance
CASSPQGDWSYNSPLHF	TGTGCCAGCAGCCCCCAAGGGGACTGGTCCTATAATTCACCCCTCCACTTT	NA	TRBV7-2	TRBJ1-6	many
CASSTSRGSTEAFF	TGTGCCAGCAGCACTTCCAGGGGAAGCACTGAAGCTTTCTTT	NA	TRBV6-1	TRBJ1-1	many
CASRSWGNSNQPQHF	TGTGCCAGCCGGAGTTGGGGAAATAGCAATCAGCCCCAGCATTTT	NA	TRBV28	TRBJ1-5	few
CASSLFGGEQETQYF	TGTGCCAGCAGCTTATTCGGGGGTGAACAAGAGACCCAGTACTTC	NA	TRBV7-3	TRBJ2-5	many
CASSSRHGGHQPQHF	TGTGCCAGCAGTTCCAGACATGGGGGCCATCAGCCCCAGCATTTT	NA	TRBV28	TRBJ1-5	many
CASRRDPSYNEQFF	TGTGCCAGTCGGCGGGACCCCTCCTACAATGAGCAGTTCTTC	NA	TRBV6-1	TRBJ2-1	many
CATSDSYPPYGYTF	TGTGCCACCAGTGATTCATATCCCCCCTATGGCTACACCTTC	NA	TRBV24-1	TRBJ1-2	many
CASSLSAGEVYGYTF	TGTGCCAGCAGTTTATCGGCCGGAGAAGTCTATGGCTACACCTTC	NA	TRBV12-3/TRBV12-4	TRBJ1-2	NA
CSAFSGTGSYEQYF	TGCAGTGCTTTCTCCGGGACAGGTAGCTACGAGCAGTACTTC	TRBD1	TRBV20-1	TRBJ2-7	few
CASRPTHTEAFF	TGTGCCAGCAGACCGACCCACACTGAAGCTTTCTTT	NA	TRBV28	TRBJ1-1	many
CASSLAWQGDTGELFF	TGCGCCAGCAGCTTGGCGTGGCAGGGCGACACCGGGGAGCTGTTTTTT	NA	TRBV5-1	TRBJ2-2	few
CASSLDVGVFF	TGTGCCAGCAGCTTAGACGTAGGGGTGTTTTTT	NA	TRBV7-2	TRBJ1-4	many
CSASLADSYNEQFF	TGCAGTGCTAGTCTAGCGGACTCCTACAATGAGCAGTTCTTC	TRBD2	TRBV20-1	TRBJ2-1	many
CASSLYQSTEAFF	TGTGCCAGCAGCTTATATCAGAGTACTGAAGCTTTCTTT	NA	TRBV7-2	TRBJ1-1	many
CASSLQTGELFF	TGTGCCAGCAGTTTACAGACCGGGGAGCTGTTTTTT	NA	TRBV28	TRBJ2-2	many
CSARKGASQFF	TGCAGTGCTAGAAAGGGGGCTTCGCAGTTCTTC	TRBD1	TRBV20-1	TRBJ2-1	many
CASSHGREPFRTQYF	TGTGCCAGCAGCCACGGCAGAGAGCCCTTCCGTACGCAGTATTTT	NA	TRBV14	TRBJ2-3	NA
CASSLDAFTDTQYF	TGTGCCAGCAGCCTGGACGCCTTCACAGATACGCAGTATTTT	NA	TRBV7-2	TRBJ2-3	many
CASSELGDYEQYF	TGTGCCAGCAGTGAATTGGGGGATTACGAGCAGTACTTC	NA	TRBV25-1	TRBJ2-7	NA
CASSSRTSLKTQYF	TGTGCCAGCAGCTCTCGGACTAGCTTGAAGACCCAGTACTTC	TRBD2	TRBV7-2	TRBJ2-5	many
CASSGRTSGASTDTQYF	TGTGCCAGCAGCGGCAGGACTAGCGGGGCTAGCACAGATACGCAGTATTTT	TRBD2	TRBV5-4	TRBJ2-3	NA
CATSRGQDSSGNTIYF	TGTGCCACCAGCAGAGGGCAGGACTCCTCTGGAAACACCATATATTTT	NA	TRBV15	TRBJ1-3	few
CASSQGLAGAYNEQFF	TGTGCCAGCAGCCAGGGACTAGCGGGGGCCTACAATGAGCAGTTCTTC	TRBD2	TRBV14	TRBJ2-1	many
CASSVTYNEQFF	TGTGCCAGCAGCGTTACCTACAATGAGCAGTTCTTC	NA	TRBV9	TRBJ2-1	NA
CASSLAQGPAPSYEQFF	TGTGCCAGCAGCTTGGCCCAGGGGCCTGCCCCCTCCTATGAGCAGTTCTTC	NA	TRBV5-4	TRBJ2-1	many
CSASPTSGGNQETQYF	TGCAGTGCTAGCCCTACTAGCGGGGGAAATCAAGAGACCCAGTACTTC	TRBD2	TRBV20-1	TRBJ2-5	many
CASSGGTASGVAQYF	TGTGCCAGCAGTGGTGGGACGGCCTCGGGTGTTGCGCAGTATTTT	NA	TRBV2	TRBJ2-3	NA
CAGGENQPQHF	TGTGCAGGAGGGGAAAATCAGCCCCAGCATTTT	NA	TRBV28	TRBJ1-5	many
CASSAATYEQYF	TGTGCCAGCAGTGCAGCAACCTACGAGCAGTACTTC	NA	TRBV6-2/TRBV6-3	TRBJ2-7	NA
CSVSGGARNEQFF	TGCAGCGTTAGCGGGGGGGCCAGAAATGAGCAGTTCTTC	TRBD2	TRBV29-1	TRBJ2-1	many
CSASWETQYF	TGCAGTGCTTCTTGGGAGACCCAGTACTTC	NA	TRBV20-1	TRBJ2-5	NA
CASSVAGSTGANVLTF	TGTGCCAGCAGCGTAGCTGGGTCTACTGGGGCCAACGTCCTGACTTTC	NA	TRBV9	TRBJ2-6	many
CASSGQFGVPLHF	TGTGCCAGCAGTGGGCAGTTTGGTGTTCCCCTCCACTTT	NA	TRBV6-1	TRBJ1-6	many
CSAGLAGADTQYF	TGCAGTGCGGGACTAGCGGGGGCAGATACGCAGTATTTT	TRBD2	TRBV20-1	TRBJ2-3	many
CASSPGELYEQYF	TGCGCCAGCAGCCCCGGAGAACTCTACGAGCAGTACTTC	NA	TRBV5-1	TRBJ2-7	NA
CASSGRQGSSPLHF	TGTGCCAGCAGTGGCCGGCAGGGAAGTTCACCCCTCCACTTT	NA	TRBV25-1	TRBJ1-6	NA
CASPEGLRQETQYF	TGTGCCAGCCCCGAAGGACTCCGCCAAGAGACCCAGTACTTC	NA	TRBV6-2/TRBV6-3	TRBJ2-5	many
CASSKGPGELFF	TGTGCCAGCAGCAAGGGTCCCGGGGAGCTGTTTTTT	NA	TRBV6-2/TRBV6-3	TRBJ2-2	NA
CSAGEGNNYGYTF	TGCAGCGCTGGAGAGGGCAACAACTATGGCTACACCTTC	NA	TRBV29-1	TRBJ1-2	many
CACSFTQTGKEQFF	TGTGCCTGCAGCTTCACTCAAACGGGGAAAGAGCAGTTCTTC	NA	TRBV7-9	TRBJ2-1	NA
CASSYGARAGTEAFF	TGTGCCAGCAGTTACGGAGCCCGGGCGGGCACTGAAGCTTTCTTT	NA	TRBV6-2/TRBV6-3	TRBJ1-1	few
CASSPLQGNTEAFF	TGTGCCAGCAGTCCTCTACAGGGTAACACTGAAGCTTTCTTT	NA	TRBV6-1	TRBJ1-1	many